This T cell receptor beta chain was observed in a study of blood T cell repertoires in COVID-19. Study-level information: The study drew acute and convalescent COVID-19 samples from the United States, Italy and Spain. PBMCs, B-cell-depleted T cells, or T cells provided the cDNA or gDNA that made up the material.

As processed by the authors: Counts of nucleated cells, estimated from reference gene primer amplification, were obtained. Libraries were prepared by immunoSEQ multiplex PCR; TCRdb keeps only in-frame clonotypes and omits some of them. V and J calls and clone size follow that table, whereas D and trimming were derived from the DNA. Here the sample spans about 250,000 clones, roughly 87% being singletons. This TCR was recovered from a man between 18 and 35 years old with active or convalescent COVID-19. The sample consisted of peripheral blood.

CDR3 sequence reads: CASCSGANSYEQYF. The DNA of the CDR3 is TGTGCCAGCTGTTCTGGGGCGAACTCCTACGAGCAGTACTTC. V and J are TRBV6-2 or TRBV6-3 and TRBJ2-7, with D possibly being TRBD1 (5 bases). Trimming left V 8 bases short and J 0 bases short, with 14 bases between. Germline V gives CDR1 MNHEY, CDR2 SVGEGT. This CDR3 contains 14 residues.